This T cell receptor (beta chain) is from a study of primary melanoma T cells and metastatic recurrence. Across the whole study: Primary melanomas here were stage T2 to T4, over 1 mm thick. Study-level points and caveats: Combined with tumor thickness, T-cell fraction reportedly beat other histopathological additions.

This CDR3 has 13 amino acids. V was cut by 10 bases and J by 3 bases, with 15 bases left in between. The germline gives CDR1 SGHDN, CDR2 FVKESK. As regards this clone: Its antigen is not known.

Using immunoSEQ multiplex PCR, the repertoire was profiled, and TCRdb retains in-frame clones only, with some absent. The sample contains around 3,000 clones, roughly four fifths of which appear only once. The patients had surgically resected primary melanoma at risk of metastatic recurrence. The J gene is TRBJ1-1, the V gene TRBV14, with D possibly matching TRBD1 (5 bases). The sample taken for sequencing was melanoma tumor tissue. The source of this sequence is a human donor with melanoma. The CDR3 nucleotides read TGTGCCAACAGAGCCATGGGGGACACTGAAGCTTTCTTT. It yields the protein CANRAMGDTEAFF.